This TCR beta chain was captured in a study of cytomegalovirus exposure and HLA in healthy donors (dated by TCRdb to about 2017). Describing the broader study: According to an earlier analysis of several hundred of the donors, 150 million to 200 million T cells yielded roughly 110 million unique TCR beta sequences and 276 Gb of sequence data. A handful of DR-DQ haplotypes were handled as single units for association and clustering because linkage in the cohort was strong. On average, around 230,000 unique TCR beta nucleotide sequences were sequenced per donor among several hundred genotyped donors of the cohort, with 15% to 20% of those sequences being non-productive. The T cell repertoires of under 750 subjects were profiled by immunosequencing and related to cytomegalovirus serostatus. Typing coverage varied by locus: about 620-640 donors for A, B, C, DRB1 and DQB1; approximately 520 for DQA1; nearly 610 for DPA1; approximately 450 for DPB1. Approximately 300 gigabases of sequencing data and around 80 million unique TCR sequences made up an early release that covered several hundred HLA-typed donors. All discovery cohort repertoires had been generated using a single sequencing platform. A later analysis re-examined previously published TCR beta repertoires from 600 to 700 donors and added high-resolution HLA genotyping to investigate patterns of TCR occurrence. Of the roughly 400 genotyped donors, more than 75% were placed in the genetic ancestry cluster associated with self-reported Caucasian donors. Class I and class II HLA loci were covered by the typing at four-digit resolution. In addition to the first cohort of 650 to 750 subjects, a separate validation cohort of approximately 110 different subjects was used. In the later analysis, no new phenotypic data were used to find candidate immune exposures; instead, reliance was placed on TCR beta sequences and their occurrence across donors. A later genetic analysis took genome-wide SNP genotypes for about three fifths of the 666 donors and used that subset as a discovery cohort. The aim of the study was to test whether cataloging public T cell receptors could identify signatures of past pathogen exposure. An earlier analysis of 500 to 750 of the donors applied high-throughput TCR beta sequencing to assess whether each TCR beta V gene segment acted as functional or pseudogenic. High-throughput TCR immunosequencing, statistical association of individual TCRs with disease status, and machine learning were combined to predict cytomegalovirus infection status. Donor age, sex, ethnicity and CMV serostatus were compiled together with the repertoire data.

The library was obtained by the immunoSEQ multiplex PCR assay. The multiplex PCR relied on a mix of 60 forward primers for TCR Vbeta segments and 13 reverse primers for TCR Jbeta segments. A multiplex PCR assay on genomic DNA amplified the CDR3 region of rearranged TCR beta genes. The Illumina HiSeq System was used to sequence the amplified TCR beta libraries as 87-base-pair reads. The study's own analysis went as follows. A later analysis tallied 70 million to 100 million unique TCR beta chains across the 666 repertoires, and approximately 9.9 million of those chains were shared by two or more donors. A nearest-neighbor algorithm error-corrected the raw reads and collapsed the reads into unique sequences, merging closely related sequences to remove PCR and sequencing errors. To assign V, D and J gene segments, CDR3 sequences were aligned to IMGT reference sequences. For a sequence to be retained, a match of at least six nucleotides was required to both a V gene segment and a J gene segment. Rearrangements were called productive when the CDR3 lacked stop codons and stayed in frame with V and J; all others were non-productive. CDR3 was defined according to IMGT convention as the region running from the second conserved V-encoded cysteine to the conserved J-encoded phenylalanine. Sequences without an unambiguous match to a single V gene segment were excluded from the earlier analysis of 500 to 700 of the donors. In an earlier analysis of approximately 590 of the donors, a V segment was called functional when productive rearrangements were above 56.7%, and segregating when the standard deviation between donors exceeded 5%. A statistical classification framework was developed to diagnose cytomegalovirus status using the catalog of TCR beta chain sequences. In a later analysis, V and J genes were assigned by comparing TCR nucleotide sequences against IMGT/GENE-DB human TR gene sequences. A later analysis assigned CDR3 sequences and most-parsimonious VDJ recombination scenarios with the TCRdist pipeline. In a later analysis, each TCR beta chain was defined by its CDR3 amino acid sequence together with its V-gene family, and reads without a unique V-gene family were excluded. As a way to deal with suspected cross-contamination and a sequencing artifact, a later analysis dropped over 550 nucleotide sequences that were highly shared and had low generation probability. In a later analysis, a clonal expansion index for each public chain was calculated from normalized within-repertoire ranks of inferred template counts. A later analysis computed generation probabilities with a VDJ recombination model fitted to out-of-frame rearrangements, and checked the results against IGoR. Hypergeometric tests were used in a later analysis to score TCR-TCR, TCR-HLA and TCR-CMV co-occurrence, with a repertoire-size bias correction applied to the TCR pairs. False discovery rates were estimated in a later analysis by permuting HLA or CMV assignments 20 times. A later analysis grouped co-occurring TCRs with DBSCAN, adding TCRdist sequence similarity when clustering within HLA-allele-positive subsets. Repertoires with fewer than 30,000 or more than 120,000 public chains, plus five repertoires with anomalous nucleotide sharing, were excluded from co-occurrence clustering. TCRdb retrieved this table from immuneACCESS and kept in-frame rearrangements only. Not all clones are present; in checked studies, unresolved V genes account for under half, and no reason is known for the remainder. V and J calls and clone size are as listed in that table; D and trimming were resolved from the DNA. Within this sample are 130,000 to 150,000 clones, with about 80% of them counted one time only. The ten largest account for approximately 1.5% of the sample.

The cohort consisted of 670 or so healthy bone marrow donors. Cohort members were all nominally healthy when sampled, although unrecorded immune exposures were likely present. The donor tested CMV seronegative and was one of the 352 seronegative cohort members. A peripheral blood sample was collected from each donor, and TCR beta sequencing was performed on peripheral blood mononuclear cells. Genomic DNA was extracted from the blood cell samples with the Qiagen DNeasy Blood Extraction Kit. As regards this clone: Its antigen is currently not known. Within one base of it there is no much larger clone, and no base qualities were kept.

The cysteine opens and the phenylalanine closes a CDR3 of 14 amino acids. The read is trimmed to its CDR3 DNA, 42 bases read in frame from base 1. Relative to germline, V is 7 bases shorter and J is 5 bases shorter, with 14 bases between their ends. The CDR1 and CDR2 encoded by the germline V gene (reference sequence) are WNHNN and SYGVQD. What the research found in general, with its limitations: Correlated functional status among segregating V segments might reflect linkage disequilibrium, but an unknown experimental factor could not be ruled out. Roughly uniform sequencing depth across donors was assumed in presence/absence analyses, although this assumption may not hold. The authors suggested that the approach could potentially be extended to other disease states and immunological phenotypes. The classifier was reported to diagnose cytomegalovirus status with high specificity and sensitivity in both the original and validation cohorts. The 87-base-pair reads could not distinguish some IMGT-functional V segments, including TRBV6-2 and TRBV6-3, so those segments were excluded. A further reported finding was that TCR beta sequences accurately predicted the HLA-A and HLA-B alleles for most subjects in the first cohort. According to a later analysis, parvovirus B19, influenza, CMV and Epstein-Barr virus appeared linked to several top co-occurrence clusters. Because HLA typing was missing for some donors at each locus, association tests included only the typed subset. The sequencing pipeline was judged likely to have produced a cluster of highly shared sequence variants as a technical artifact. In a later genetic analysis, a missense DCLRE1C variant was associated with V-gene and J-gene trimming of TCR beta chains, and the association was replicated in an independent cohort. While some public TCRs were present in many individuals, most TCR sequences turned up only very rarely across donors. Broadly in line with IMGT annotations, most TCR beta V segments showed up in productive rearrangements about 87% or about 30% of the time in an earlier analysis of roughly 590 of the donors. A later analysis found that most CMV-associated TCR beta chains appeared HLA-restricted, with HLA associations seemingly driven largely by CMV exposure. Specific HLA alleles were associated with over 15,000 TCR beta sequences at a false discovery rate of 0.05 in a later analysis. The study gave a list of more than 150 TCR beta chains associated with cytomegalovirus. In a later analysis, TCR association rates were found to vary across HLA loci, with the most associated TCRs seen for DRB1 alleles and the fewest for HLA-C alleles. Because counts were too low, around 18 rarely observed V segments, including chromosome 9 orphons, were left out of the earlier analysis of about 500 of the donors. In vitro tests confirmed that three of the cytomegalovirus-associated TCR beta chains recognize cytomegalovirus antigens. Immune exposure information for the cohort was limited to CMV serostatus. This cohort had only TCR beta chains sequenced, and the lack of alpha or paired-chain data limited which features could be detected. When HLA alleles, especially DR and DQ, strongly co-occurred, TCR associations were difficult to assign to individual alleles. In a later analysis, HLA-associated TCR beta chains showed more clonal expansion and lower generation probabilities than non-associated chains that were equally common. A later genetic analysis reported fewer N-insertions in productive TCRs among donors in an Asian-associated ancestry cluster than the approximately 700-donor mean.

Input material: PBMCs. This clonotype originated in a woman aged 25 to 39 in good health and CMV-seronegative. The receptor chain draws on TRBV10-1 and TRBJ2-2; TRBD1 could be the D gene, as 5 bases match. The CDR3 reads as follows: CASTSDSETGELFF. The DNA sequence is TGCGCCAGCACCTCTGACAGCGAGACCGGGGAGCTGTTTTTT.